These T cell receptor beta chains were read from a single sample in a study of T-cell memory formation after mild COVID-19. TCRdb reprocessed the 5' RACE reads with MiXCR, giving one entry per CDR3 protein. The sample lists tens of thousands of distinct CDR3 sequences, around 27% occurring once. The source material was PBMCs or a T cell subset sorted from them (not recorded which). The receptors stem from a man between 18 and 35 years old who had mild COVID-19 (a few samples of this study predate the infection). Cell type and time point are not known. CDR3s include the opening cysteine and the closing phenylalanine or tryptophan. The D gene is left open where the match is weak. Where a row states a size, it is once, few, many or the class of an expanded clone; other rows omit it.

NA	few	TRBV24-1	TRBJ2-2	TGTGCCACCAGTGATCTAGGCGGCGGGGAGCTGTTTTTT	CATSDLGGGELFF
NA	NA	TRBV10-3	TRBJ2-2	TGTGCCATCAGTGCTCAAGACACACACACCGGGGAGCTGTTTTTT	CAISAQDTHTGELFF
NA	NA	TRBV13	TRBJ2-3	TGTGCCAGCAGCTTGGGCCATATGACAGATACGCAGTATTTT	CASSLGHMTDTQYF
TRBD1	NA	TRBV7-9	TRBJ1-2	TGTGCCAGCAGCTTGAGTGAACAGGGGCGCGGTGGCTACACCTTC	CASSLSEQGRGGYTF
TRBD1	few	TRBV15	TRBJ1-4	TGTGCCACCAGTCCCGACAGGGGGGATGAAAAACTGTTTTTT	CATSPDRGDEKLFF
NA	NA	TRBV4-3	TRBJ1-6	TGCGCCAGCAGCCAAGACAGTGCTAATTCACCCCTCCACTTT	CASSQDSANSPLHF
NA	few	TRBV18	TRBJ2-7	TGTGCCAGCTCACCAGTGGGGGGGGCGTCCGGAGAGCAGTACTTC	CASSPVGGASGEQYF
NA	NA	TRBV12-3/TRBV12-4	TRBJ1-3	TGTGCCAGCAGTTTCGGGGCAGCCATATATTTT	CASSFGAAIYF
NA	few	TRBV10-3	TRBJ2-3	TGTGCCATCAAGGACGGGGGTGGAGATACGCAGTATTTT	CAIKDGGGDTQYF
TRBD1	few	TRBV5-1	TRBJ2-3	TGCGCCAGCAGCTGGGGACAGGCCGGCACAGATACGCAGTATTTT	CASSWGQAGTDTQYF
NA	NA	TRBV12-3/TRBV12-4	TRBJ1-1	TGTGCCAGCAGTTTCAAGGGCAGGCTGAACACTGAAGCTTTCTTT	CASSFKGRLNTEAFF
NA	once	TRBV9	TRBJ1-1	TGTGCCAGCAGCCATCCGGGAGTGAACACTGAAGCTTTCTTT	CASSHPGVNTEAFF
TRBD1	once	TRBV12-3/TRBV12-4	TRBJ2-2	TGTGCCAGCAGTTTCAGGGGGCGAGGCGGGGAGCTGTTTTTT	CASSFRGRGGELFF
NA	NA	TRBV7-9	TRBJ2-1	TGTGCCAGCAGCACTCTTAGGAATGAGCAGTTCTTC	CASSTLRNEQFF
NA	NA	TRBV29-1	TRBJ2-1	TGCAGCGTTGAAGGGGACTTCTCCTACAATGAGCAGTTCTTC	CSVEGDFSYNEQFF
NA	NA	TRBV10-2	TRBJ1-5	TGCGCCAGCAGTGAGTCCGATTGGGGTCAGCCCCAGCATTTT	CASSESDWGQPQHF
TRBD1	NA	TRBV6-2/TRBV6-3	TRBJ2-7	TGTGCCAGCAGCGCGACAGGGCGTCAATACTACGAGCAGTACTTC	CASSATGRQYYEQYF
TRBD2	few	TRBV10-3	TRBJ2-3	TGTGCCATCAGTGAGTCTACTAGCGGGGGGATTTATACGCAGTATTTT	CAISESTSGGIYTQYF
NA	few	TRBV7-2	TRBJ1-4	TGTGCCACCCGGGACATCGGGGAAAAACTGTTTTTT	CATRDIGEKLFF
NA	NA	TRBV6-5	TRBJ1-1	TGTGCCAGCAGTGGGGGACCGTTCACCGAAGCTTTCTTT	CASSGGPFTEAFF
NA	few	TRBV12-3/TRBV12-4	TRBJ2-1	TGTGCCAGCAGTCCCCCGTTAAGCTCCTACAATGAGCAGTTCTTC	CASSPPLSSYNEQFF
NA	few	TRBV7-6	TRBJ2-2	TGTGCCAGCAGCTCCGGGGGCGCTTACACCGGGGAGCTGTTTTTT	CASSSGGAYTGELFF
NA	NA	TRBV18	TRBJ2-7	TGTGCCAGCTCTGGAGGGCAGCGGGCGACCTACGAGCAGTACTTC	CASSGGQRATYEQYF
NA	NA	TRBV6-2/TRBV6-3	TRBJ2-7	TGTGCCAGCAGTTTTGCGACAAACTACGAGCAGTACTTC	CASSFATNYEQYF
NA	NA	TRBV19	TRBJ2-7	TGTGCCAGTAGTATGGGAGGAGAAGTCAGCGAGCAGTACTTC	CASSMGGEVSEQYF
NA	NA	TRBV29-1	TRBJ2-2	TGCAGCGCCCAAGGAGCGAACACCGGGGAGCTGTTTTTT	CSAQGANTGELFF
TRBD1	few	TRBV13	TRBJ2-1	TGTGCCAGCAGCGACTGGACAGGGGGTTACCACAATGAGCAGTTCTTC	CASSDWTGGYHNEQFF
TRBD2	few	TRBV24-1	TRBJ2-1	TGTGCCACCAGTGAGACCGGATTCGGACTAGCGGCCTTCAATGAGCAGTTCTTC	CATSETGFGLAAFNEQFF
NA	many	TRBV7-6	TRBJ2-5	TGTGCCAGCAGCTTAGGAGGAAAGACCCAGTACTTC	CASSLGGKTQYF
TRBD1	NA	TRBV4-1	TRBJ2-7	TGCGCCAGCAGCAGCCGGGACAGGGCACCCGAGCAGTACTTC	CASSSRDRAPEQYF
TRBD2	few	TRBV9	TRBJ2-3	TGTGCCAGCAGCGCGCCCCCGACTAGCGGCACAGATACGCAGTATTTT	CASSAPPTSGTDTQYF
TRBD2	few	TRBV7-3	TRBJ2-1	TGTGCCAGCAGCCACCCCCCTAGCGGGGTCTATGAGCAGTTCTTC	CASSHPPSGVYEQFF
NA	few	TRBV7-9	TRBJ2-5	TGTGCCAGCAGCTTAGGTGACTTACAGGAGACCCAGTACTTC	CASSLGDLQETQYF
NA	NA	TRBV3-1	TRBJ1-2	TGTGCCAGCAGCCAAGAAGAGAAGGAAGGCTACACCTTC	CASSQEEKEGYTF
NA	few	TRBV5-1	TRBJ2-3	TGCGCCAGCAGCACTGGGACAATCATCACAGATACGCAGTATTTT	CASSTGTIITDTQYF
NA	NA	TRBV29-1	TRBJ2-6	TGCAGCGTAGCCTCTCCCGGGTCTGGGGCCAACGTCCTGACTTTC	CSVASPGSGANVLTF
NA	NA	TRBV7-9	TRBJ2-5	TGTGCCAGCAGCACCTCTAGCGGCCTCAGGGGGACCCAGTACTTC	CASSTSSGLRGTQYF